This passage covers 27 T cell receptor beta chains from one sample sequenced in a study of blood T cell repertoires in COVID-19. The table came from immunoSEQ multiplex PCR; TCRdb's copy has only in-frame clones and leaves some out. This table has fewer than 400,000 clones, around 85% appearing once. The specimen was peripheral blood. The source is a woman aged 18 to 35 with acute or convalescent COVID-19.

The V and J genes are TRBV3-1 (or the pseudogene TRBV3-2) and TRBJ1-1; 9 bases line up with TRBD1. The CDR3 is 16 residues long. V lost 1 base, J lost 2 bases, and 5 bases stayed unmatched. The germline V gene encodes CDR1 LGHDT and CDR2 YNNKEL (reference sequence). This CDR3 is CASSQVVGQGNTEAFF. The CDR3 nucleotides are TGTGCCAGCAGCCAAGTAGTGGGACAGGGAAACACTGAAGCTTTCTTT.

This chain uses TRBV20-1 with TRBJ2-1, with D tentatively TRBD2 (6 bases). The CDR3 is made up of 13 amino acids. Deletions cut 3 bases from V and 3 bases from J, with 9 bases between. CDR1 and CDR2 (germline): DFQATT, SNEGSKA (reference sequence). CDR3 bases: TGCAGTGCTAGTTGGGGGGACTACAATGAGCAGTTCTTC. Translation: CSASWGDYNEQFF.

The chain links TRBV7-9 to TRBJ1-2; 7 bases are a match to TRBD1. CDR3 length: 16 residues. CDR1 is SEHNR, CDR2 FQNEAQ, per germline (reference sequence). J was trimmed by 7 bases and V by 2 bases; bases with no gene match: 13. CDR3 sequence: CASSLSLASHRGGYTF. CDR3 in DNA: TGTGCCAGCAGCTTAAGTTTGGCTTCTCACAGGGGTGGCTACACCTTC.

This clone was observed once. The chain is built from TRBV19 and TRBJ2-1, with TRBD2 matching over 8 bases. V shed 6 bases and J 4 bases; nucleotides not matched to a gene: 11. The CDR3 extends over 16 amino acids. Germline V CDR1 and CDR2: LNHDA, SQIVND (reference sequence). CDR3 nucleotide sequence: TGTGCCAGTAGCAACGTCGGGGGGGGTTTGTACAATGAGCAGTTCTTC. It yields the protein CASSNVGGGLYNEQFF.

The chain is built from TRBV27 and TRBJ1-4, with D tentatively TRBD1 (6 bases). V was cut by 0 bases and J by 5 bases, with 10 bases left in between. Germline CDR1 and CDR2: MNHEY and SMNVEV (reference sequence). The CDR3 loop spans 15 amino acids. This CDR3 is CASSLSGGLNEKLFF. Here the CDR3 DNA reads TGTGCCAGCAGTTTATCGGGGGGGCTGAATGAAAAACTGTTTTTT.

This chain connects TRBV18 to TRBJ1-4; 10 bases are shared with TRBD1. Germline loops: CDR1 KGHSH, CDR2 LQKENI. The CDR3 length is 15 residues. V trimming: 6 bases; J trimming: 7 bases; junction bases outside the gene matches: 8. CDR3 DNA sequence: TGTGCCAGCTCTACACGAGGACAGGGGGTTGAAAAACTGTTTTTT. Its protein product is CASSTRGQGVEKLFF.

V is TRBV7-3 and J is TRBJ2-7; 7 bases line up with TRBD1. Germline CDR1 reads SGHTA; CDR2 reads FQGTGA. V shed 4 bases and J 7 bases; nucleotides not matched to a gene: 7. There are 13 residues in the CDR3. CDR3 coding DNA: TGTGCCAGCAGCTCCCAACAGGGGCAGGAGCAGTACTTC. Amino acid sequence: CASSSQQGQEQYF.

The chain uses TRBV5-1 and TRBJ2-2; a possible D gene is TRBD1 (5 bases). The germline V gene has CDR1 SGHRS and CDR2 YFSETQ. The CDR3 has 14 amino acids. Trimming cost V 5 bases and J 4 bases, with 12 bases left between them. The CDR3 nucleotides read TGCGCCAGCAGAGGGTCAGGGATCACCGGGGAGCTGTTTTTT. Translating it yields CASRGSGITGELFF.

The chain links TRBV9 to TRBJ1-3; perhaps TRBD1 as D (6 bases). Trimming removed 0 bases from V and 0 bases from J, with 10 bases in between. CDR3 length: 16 amino acids. Germline V CDR1 and CDR2: SGDLS, YYNGEE. CDR3 coding DNA: TGTGCCAGCAGCGTAGCTACAGGGATCTCTGGAAACACCATATATTTT. Translation: CASSVATGISGNTIYF.

The rearrangement joins TRBV10-3 to TRBJ1-6; 7 bases align to TRBD1. There are 12 residues in the CDR3. Germline V CDR1 and CDR2: ENHRY, SYGVKD. With 7 bases clipped from V and 6 bases from J, the junction kept 0 bases outside the gene matches. The DNA for the CDR3 is TGTGCCATCACAGGGGGTAATTCACCCCTCCACTTT. Protein sequence: CAITGGNSPLHF.

V is TRBV11-2 and J is TRBJ1-5, with D possibly matching TRBD1 (5 bases). There are 13 residues in the CDR3. Germline CDR1 reads SGHAT; CDR2 reads FQNNGV. Trimming removed 5 bases at V and 5 bases at J, with 10 bases between. The CDR3: CASSPGGYQPQHF. CDR3 nucleotide sequence: TGTGCCAGCAGCCCCGGGGGTTATCAGCCCCAGCATTTT.

The chain employs TRBV7-9 and TRBJ2-5; D call uncertain. The CDR3 runs 12 residues. The V gene's germline CDR1 is SEHNR and CDR2 FQNEAQ (reference sequence). V lost 1 base and J lost 5, with 5 bases in between. For the CDR3, the DNA is TGTGCCAGCAGCTTAGGTCCGGAGACCCAGTACTTC. Encoded protein: CASSLGPETQYF.

This clone has just one count. The chain employs TRBV28 and TRBJ2-7, with 11 positions matching TRBD2. Germline V gene lookup returns CDR1 MDHEN and CDR2 SYDVKM. CDR3 length: 18 residues. The V and J ends lost 11 bases and 7 bases, in that order; junction bases with no gene match: 25. CDR3 loop: CAVPGGLAGGNTIREQYF. CDR3 sequence (DNA): TGTGCCGTACCAGGTGGGCTAGCGGGGGGAAACACCATTAGGGAGCAGTACTTC.

The chain recombines TRBV24-1 with TRBJ2-2; perhaps TRBD1 as D (5 bases). In germline, CDR1 is KGHDR, CDR2 SFDVKD. Trimming cost V 3 bases and J 6 bases, with 16 bases left between them. The CDR3 runs to 16 residues. The CDR3 DNA sequence: TGTGCCACCAGTGATCCCTGGGGCAGGGCCTCCGGGGAGCTGTTTTTT. Protein: CATSDPWGRASGELFF.

This rearrangement joins TRBV28 to TRBJ1-6; maybe TRBD1 (6 bases). Trimming removed 1 base at V and 9 bases at J, with 13 bases between. The germline CDR1 and CDR2 sequences are MDHEN and SYDVKM. The CDR3 extends over 15 amino acids. CDR3 in DNA: TGTGCCAGCAGTTTATTAGGGGGAGCAGTTTCACCCCTCCACTTT. Protein: CASSLLGGAVSPLHF.

The gene calls are TRBV7-3 and TRBJ2-5; 7 bases are a match to TRBD2. There are 13 residues in the CDR3. Germline V gives CDR1 SGHTA, CDR2 FQGTGA. Losses at the gene ends were 1 base for V and 7 bases for J; bases not matched to a gene: 3. The CDR3 region has the DNA TGTGCCAGCAGCTTAAATGGGGGGGGGACCCAGTACTTC. Protein product: CASSLNGGGTQYF.

The chain couples TRBV9 to TRBJ1-1; D is uncertain. The germline CDR1 and CDR2 sequences are SGDLS and YYNGEE. The V end was cut by 3 bases, the J end by 3 bases, with 12 bases between. The CDR3 sequence is 14 residues long. The CDR3 sequence is CASSAAVWDTEAFF. As DNA, the CDR3 is TGTGCCAGCAGCGCCGCGGTTTGGGACACTGAAGCTTTCTTT.

This chain links TRBV19 with TRBJ1-2, with TRBD1 matching 10 bases. The CDR3 is 15 residues long. Germline lookup yields CDR1 LNHDA and CDR2 SQIVND (reference sequence). After removal of 6 bases from V and 6 bases from J, the junction contained 10 bases not matched to a gene. The CDR3 DNA is TGTGCCAGTAGACTCCCCGGGACAGGGGAAAATGGCTACACCTTC. It yields the protein CASRLPGTGENGYTF.

The chain recombines TRBV19 with TRBJ2-3, with TRBD1 as a possible D gene (7 bases). The CDR3 runs to 14 residues. V lost 6 bases and J lost 5, with 15 bases in between. Germline values: CDR1 LNHDA, CDR2 SQIVND (reference sequence). DNA of the CDR3: TGTGCCAGTAGACGGCCAGGGGGAGGAGATACGCAGTATTTT. It specifies CASRRPGGGDTQYF.

The V gene is TRBV6-5, the J gene TRBJ1-6, with no clear D. The V gene's germline CDR1 is MNHEY and CDR2 SVGAGI. V dropped 0 bases and J dropped 6 bases, with 12 bases sitting between them. The length of the CDR3 is 16 residues. The CDR3 DNA follows: TGTGCCAGCAGTTACTCGATGGGCAGAACTAATTCACCCCTCCACTTT. Translating gives CASSYSMGRTNSPLHF.

This rearrangement joins TRBV3-1 (or the pseudogene TRBV3-2) to TRBJ2-5, with 14 bases that match TRBD2. V trimming: 3 bases; J trimming: 5 bases; junction bases outside the gene matches: 5. Germline lookup yields CDR1 LGHDT and CDR2 YNNKEL (reference sequence). The CDR3 contains 16 residues. The DNA for the CDR3 is TGTGCCAGCAGCCACGAGGGACTAGCGGGAGATGAGACCCAGTACTTC. This gives the protein CASSHEGLAGDETQYF.

The J gene is TRBJ2-1, the V gene TRBV7-3, with D perhaps TRBD2 (5 bases). From germline, CDR1 is SGHTA and CDR2 FQGTGA. The germline V and J ends were trimmed by 5 bases and 2 bases, with 16 bases remaining between them. This CDR3 contains 16 residues. The CDR3, as DNA: TGTGCCAGCAGCCCATTTGGCGGAGCGGCCTACAATGAGCAGTTCTTC. Its protein product is CASSPFGGAAYNEQFF.

The gene calls are TRBV5-4 and TRBJ2-2; 9 bases match TRBD2. The CDR3 consists of 15 residues. V was pared by 4 bases and J by 2 bases, with 3 bases of the junction left unmatched. Looked up from germline, CDR1 is SGHNT and CDR2 is YYREEE (reference sequence). In DNA, the CDR3 is TGTGCCAGCAGCGGAGCGGGGGGAAACACCGGGGAGCTGTTTTTT. It codes for CASSGAGGNTGELFF.

This chain uses TRBV7-9 with TRBJ1-2, with 8 bases lining up with TRBD1. This CDR3 has 16 amino acids. From germline, CDR1 is SEHNR and CDR2 FQNEAQ (reference sequence). Germline trimming cut 0 bases from V and 2 bases from J; bases unmatched to any gene: 5. Here the CDR3 reads CASSLATGQVNYGYTF. The CDR3 nucleotides are TGTGCCAGCAGCTTAGCGACGGGACAGGTCAACTATGGCTACACCTTC.

The genes are TRBV18 and TRBJ1-5; D is perhaps TRBD1 (6 bases). V was pared by 1 base and J by 7 bases, with 8 bases between. Germline V gene lookup returns CDR1 KGHSH and CDR2 LQKENI. The CDR3 contains 13 residues. The CDR3 region is CASSPRDTQPQHF. In DNA form, the CDR3 reads TGTGCCAGCTCACCACGGGACACACAGCCCCAGCATTTT. Based on the CDR3 plus reference TRBV18 and TRBJ1-5, the full variable domain is NAGVMQNPRHLVRRRGQEARLRCSPMKGHSHVYWYRQLPEEGLKFMVYLQKENIIDESGMPKERFSAEFPKEGPSILRIQQVVRGDSAAYFCASSPRDTQPQHFGDGTRLSIL.

The chain couples TRBV5-1 to TRBJ2-2; possibly TRBD2 for D (6 bases). This CDR3 spans 18 amino acids. CDR1 and CDR2 (germline): SGHRS, YFSETQ. V shed 4 bases and J shed 2 bases, with 21 bases lying between them. The CDR3 DNA sequence: TGCGCCAGCAGCGTGGGGTGGAAGGACTACCATAACACCGGGGAGCTGTTTTTT. Translating gives CASSVGWKDYHNTGELFF.

This clone was observed a handful of times. The DNA of the CDR3 is TGTGCCAGTAGTACGTCCTCGACGGGAAATGGAGAAAAACTGTTTTTT. Translating gives CASSTSSTGNGEKLFF. V and J are TRBV19 and TRBJ1-4; D uncertain. Looked up from germline, CDR1 is LNHDA and CDR2 is SQIVND (reference sequence). The CDR3 is 16 residues long. Between the trimmed V and J ends, which lost 4 bases and 8 bases, there was a span of 20 bases.